This TCR beta chain appears in the sequencing data of a study of blood T cell repertoires in COVID-19. For the study at large: The United States, Italy and Spain supplied acute and convalescent COVID-19 samples. PBMCs, B-cell-depleted T cells, or T cells provided the cDNA or gDNA that made up the material.

Libraries were prepared by immunoSEQ multiplex PCR; TCRdb keeps only in-frame clonotypes and omits some of them. In the table there are some 220,000 clones, roughly 88% of which are singletons. Germline V gene lookup returns CDR1 SGHNT and CDR2 YYREEE (reference sequence). This CDR3 contains 15 residues. V was shortened by 3 bases and J by 6 bases, with 18 bases between the two germline ends. The TCR originated in a woman between 40 and 55 years old with acute COVID-19. The chain links TRBV5-4 to TRBJ2-5; tentatively, D is TRBD1 (6 bases). Sequencing used PBMCs or T cells enriched from blood (not recorded which). CDR3 residues: CASSSSTNRAQTQYF. Written as DNA, the CDR3 is TGTGCCAGCAGCTCATCTACCAACAGGGCCCAGACCCAGTACTTC.